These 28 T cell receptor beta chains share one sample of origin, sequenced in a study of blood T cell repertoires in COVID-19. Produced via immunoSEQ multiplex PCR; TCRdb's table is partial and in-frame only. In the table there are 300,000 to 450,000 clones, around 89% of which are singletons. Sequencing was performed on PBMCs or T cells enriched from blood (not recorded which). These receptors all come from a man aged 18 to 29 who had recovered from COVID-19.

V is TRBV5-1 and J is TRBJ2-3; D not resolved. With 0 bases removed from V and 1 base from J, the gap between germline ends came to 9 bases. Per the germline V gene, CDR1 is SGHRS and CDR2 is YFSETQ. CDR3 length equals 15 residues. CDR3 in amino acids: CASSLVNSRTDTQYF. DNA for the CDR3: TGCGCCAGCAGCTTGGTAAACAGCCGCACAGATACGCAGTATTTT.

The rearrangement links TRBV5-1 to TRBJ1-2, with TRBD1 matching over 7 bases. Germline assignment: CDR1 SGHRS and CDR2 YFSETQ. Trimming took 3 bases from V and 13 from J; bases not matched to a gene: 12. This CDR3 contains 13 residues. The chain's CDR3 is CASSWTGQRDCTF. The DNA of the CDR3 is TGCGCCAGCAGCTGGACAGGACAAAGGGATTGCACCTTC.

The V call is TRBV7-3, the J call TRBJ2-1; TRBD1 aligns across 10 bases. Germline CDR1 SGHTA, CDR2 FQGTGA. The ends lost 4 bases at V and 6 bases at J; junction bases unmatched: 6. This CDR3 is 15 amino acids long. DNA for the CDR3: TGTGCCAGCAGCTCCCAGACAGGGGGCCTCAATGAGCAGTTCTTC. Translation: CASSSQTGGLNEQFF. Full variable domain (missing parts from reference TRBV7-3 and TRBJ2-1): GAGVSQTPSNKVTEKGKYVELRCDPISGHTALYWYRQSLGQGPEFLIYFQGTGAADDSGLPNDRFFAVRPEGSVSTLKIQRTERGDSAVYLCASSSQTGGLNEQFFGPGTRLTVL.

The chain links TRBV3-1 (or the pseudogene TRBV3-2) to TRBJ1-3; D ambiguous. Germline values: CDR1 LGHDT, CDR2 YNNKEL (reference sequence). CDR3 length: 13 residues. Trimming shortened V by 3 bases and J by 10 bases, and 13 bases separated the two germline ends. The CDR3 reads CASSQSEVTTIYF. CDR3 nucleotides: TGTGCCAGCAGCCAGAGTGAGGTGACTACCATATATTTT.

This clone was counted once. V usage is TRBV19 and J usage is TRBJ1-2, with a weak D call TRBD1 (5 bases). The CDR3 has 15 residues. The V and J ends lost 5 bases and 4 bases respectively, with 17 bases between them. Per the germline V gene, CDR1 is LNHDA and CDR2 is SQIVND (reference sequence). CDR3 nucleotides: TGTGCCAGTAGTTTAAACAAGGACATCTCCTATGGCTACACCTTC. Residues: CASSLNKDISYGYTF.

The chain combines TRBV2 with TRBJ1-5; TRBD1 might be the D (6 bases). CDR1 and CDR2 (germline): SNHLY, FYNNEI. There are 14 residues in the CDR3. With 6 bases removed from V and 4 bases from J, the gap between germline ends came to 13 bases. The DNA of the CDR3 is TGTGCCAGCAGAGGACAGTTGTCTAATCAGCCCCAGCATTTT. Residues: CASRGQLSNQPQHF.

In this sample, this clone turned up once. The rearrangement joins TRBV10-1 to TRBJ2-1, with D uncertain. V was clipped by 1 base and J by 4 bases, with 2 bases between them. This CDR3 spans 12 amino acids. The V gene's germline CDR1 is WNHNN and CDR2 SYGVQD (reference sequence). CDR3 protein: CASSELYNEQFF. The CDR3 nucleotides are TGCGCCAGCAGTGAGTTATACAATGAGCAGTTCTTC.

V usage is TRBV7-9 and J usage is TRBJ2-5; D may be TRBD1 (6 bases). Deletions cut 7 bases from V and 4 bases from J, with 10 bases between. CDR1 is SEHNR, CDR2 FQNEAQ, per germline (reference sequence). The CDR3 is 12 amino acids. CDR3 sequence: CASKGVAETQYF. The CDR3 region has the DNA TGTGCCAGCAAGGGGGTAGCAGAGACCCAGTACTTC.

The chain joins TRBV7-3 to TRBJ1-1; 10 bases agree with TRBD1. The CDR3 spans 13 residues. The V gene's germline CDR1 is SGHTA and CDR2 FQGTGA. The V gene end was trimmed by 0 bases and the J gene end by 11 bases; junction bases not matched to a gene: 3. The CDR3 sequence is CASSLTGTGEAFF. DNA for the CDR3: TGTGCCAGCAGCTTAACGGGGACAGGGGAGGCTTTCTTT.

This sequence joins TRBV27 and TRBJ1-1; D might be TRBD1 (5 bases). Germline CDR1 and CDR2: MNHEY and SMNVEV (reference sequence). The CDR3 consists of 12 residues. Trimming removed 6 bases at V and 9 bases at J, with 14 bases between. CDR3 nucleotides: TGTGCCAGCAGGGGGGGTCTATCACAAGCTTTCTTT. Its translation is CASRGGLSQAFF.

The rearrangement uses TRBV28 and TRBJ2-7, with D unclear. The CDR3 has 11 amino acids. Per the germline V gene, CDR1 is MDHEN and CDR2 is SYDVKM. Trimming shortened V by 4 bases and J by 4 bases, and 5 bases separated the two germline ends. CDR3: CASSSQYEQYF. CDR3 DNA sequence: TGTGCCAGCAGTTCACAATACGAGCAGTACTTC.

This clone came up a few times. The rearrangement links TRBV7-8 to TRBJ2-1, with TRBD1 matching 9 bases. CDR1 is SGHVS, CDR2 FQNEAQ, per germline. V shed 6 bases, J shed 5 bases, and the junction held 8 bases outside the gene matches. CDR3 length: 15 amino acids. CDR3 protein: CASRKWTGENNEQFF. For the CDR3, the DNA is TGTGCCAGCAGAAAATGGACAGGGGAAAACAATGAGCAGTTCTTC.

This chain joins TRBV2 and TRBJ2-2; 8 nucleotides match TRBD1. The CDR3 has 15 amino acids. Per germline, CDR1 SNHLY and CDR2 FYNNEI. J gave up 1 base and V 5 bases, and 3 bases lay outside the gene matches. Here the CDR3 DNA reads TGTGCCAGCAGTACCGGGACAGGGAACACCGGGGAGCTGTTTTTT. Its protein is CASSTGTGNTGELFF.

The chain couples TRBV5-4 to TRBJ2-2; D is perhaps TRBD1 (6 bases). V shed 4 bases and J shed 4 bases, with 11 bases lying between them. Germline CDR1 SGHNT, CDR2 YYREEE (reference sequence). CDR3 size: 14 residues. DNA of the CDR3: TGTGCCAGCAGCCGGAGCAGGGGCACCGGGGAGCTGTTTTTT. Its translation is CASSRSRGTGELFF. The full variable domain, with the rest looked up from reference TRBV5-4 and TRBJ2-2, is ETGVTQSPTHLIKTRGQQVTLRCSSQSGHNTVSWYQQALGQGPQFIFQYYREEENGRGNFPPRFSGLQFPNYSSELNVNALELDDSALYLCASSRSRGTGELFFGEGSRLTVL.

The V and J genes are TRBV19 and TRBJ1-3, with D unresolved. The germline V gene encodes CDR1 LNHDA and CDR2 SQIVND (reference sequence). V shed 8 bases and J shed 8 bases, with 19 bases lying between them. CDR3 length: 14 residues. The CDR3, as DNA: TGTGCCAGTGGTCCGACCACGGGAGCGGACACCATATATTTT. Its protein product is CASGPTTGADTIYF.

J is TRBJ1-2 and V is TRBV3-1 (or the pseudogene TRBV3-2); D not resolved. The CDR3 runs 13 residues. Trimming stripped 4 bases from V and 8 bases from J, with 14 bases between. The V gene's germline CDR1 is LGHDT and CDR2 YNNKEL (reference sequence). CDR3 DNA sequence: TGTGCCAGCAGCCCGGATCTTAGAGGCGGCTACACCTTC. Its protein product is CASSPDLRGGYTF.

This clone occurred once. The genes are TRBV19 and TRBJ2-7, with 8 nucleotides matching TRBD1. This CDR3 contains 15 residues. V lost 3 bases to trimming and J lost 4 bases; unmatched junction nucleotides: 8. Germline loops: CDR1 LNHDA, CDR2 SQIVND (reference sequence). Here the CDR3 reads CASSIGQGLSYEQYF. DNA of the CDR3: TGTGCCAGTAGTATCGGACAGGGCCTCTCTTACGAGCAGTACTTC.

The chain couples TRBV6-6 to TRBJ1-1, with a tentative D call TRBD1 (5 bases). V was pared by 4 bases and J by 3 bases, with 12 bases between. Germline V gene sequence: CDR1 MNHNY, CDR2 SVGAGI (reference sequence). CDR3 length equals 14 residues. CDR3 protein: CASSFGGSDTEAFF. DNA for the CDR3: TGTGCCAGCAGTTTCGGGGGTAGCGACACTGAAGCTTTCTTT.

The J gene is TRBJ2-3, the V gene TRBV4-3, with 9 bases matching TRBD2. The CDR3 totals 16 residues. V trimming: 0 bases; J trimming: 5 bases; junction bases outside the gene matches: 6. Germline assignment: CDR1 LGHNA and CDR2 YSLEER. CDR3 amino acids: CASSQDFLAGIDTQYF. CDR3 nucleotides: TGCGCCAGCAGCCAAGACTTCCTAGCGGGGATAGATACGCAGTATTTT.

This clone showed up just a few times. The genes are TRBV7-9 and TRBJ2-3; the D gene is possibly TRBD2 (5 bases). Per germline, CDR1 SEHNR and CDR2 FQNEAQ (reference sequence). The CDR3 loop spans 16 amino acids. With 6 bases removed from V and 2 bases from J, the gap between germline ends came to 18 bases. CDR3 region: CASSPGVSSSTDTQYF. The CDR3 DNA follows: TGTGCCAGCAGTCCCGGGGTATCTTCCTCCACAGATACGCAGTATTTT.

The CDR3 DNA follows: TGTGCCAGCAGCCAAGGACCAGGGGTGACCTACAATGAGCAGTTCTTC. Its protein is CASSQGPGVTYNEQFF. The chain couples TRBV14 to TRBJ2-1, with a possible D match to TRBD1 (6 bases). Germline V gives CDR1 SGHDN, CDR2 FVKESK. The CDR3 sequence is 16 residues long. The V and J ends lost 1 base and 2 bases respectively, with 12 bases between them.

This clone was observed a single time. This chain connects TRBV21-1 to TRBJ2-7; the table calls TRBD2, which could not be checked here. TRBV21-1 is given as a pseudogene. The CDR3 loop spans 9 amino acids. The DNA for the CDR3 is TGTGCCAGCTCGTACGAGCAGTACTTC. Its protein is CASSYEQYF.

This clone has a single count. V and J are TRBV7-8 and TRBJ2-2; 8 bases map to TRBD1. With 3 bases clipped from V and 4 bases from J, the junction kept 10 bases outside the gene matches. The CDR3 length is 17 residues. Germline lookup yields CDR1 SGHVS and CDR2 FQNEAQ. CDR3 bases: TGTGCCAGCAGCTTGTACCCCCCAGGGGGCTTCACCGGGGAGCTGTTTTTT. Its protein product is CASSLYPPGGFTGELFF.

The CDR3 DNA follows: TGTGCCAGCACTACAGGGGGGTCTGAAGCTTTCTTT. Translated: CASTTGGSEAFF. The rearrangement uses TRBV28 and TRBJ1-1; 8 nucleotides match TRBD1. V was pared by 7 bases and J by 6 bases, with 4 bases of the junction left unmatched. This CDR3 is 12 amino acids long. CDR1 is MDHEN and CDR2 is SYDVKM in the germline V gene.

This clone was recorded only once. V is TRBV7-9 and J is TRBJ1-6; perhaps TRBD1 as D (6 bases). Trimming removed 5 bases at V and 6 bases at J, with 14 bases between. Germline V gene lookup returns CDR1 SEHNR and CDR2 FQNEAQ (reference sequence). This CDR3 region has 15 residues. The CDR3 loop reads CASSRGGVGNSPLHF. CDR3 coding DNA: TGTGCCAGCAGCCGAGGGGGGGTTGGTAATTCACCCCTCCACTTT.

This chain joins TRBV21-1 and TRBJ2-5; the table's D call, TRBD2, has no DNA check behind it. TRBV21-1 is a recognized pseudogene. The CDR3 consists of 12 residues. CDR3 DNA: TGTGCCAGCAGCACCCAGCGGGGGACCCAGTACTTC. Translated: CASSTQRGTQYF.

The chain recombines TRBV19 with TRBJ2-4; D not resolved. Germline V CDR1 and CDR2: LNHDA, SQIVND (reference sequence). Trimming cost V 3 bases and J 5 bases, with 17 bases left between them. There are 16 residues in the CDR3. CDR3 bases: TGTGCCAGTAGTATTGCTTTAGCCGCGGTAGAAAACATTCAGTACTTC. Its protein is CASSIALAAVENIQYF.

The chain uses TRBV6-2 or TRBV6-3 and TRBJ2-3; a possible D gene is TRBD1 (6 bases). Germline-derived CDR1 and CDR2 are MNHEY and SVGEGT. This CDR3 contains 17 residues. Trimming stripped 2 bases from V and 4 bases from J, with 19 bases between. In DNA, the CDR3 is TGTGCCAGCAGTTACACCTTCCGCAGGGGATCAGCAGATACGCAGTATTTT. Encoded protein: CASSYTFRRGSADTQYF.